The TCR beta chain under discussion was sequenced for a study of early T cells in non-severe SARS-CoV-2 infection. A note on this clonotype: A much larger clone lies a single base off, so this may be a read error. Without the conserved terminal phenylalanine or tryptophan, this CDR3 likely stems from a read error.

The CDR3 contains 15 residues. With V trimmed by 6 bases and J by 2 bases, 3 bases remained unmatched. Germline CDR1 LNHDA, CDR2 SQIVND (reference sequence). TCRdb re-called the 5' RACE reads through MiXCR, storing one row per CDR3 protein. The sample shows approximately 70,000 distinct CDR3 sequences, 10% of them seen only once. The TCR comes from an adult who was a healthcare worker with PCR-confirmed SARS-CoV-2 infection or an uninfected control (not recorded which). The sequencing here drew on whole blood, taken at baseline. The rearrangement uses TRBV19 and TRBJ1-6, with 8 bases identical to TRBD1. The CDR3 spells CASSGQGTYNSPLHY. CDR3 bases: TGTGCCAGTAGCGGACAGGGAACCTATAATTCACCCCTCCACTAT.